This entry features one T cell receptor (beta chain) sequence. Assay: immunoSEQ multiplex PCR; the TCRdb copy retains only in-frame clones and omits some. The table shows about 150,000 clones, with approximately 90% occurring only once. This entry comes from a study of blood T cell repertoires in COVID-19. CDR1 is SGHRS and CDR2 is YFSETQ in the germline V gene. CDR3 length equals 20 residues. With 0 bases clipped from V and 4 bases from J, the junction kept 17 bases outside the gene matches. The sequenced sample was peripheral blood. V is TRBV5-1 and J is TRBJ2-3, with 10 bases that match TRBD1. This TCR was recovered from a woman aged 60 to 75 with active COVID-19. Here the CDR3 DNA reads TGCGCCAGCAGCTTGGGGAACCTATTCGCCGGGACAGGGGTCCCAGATACGCAGTATTTT. Amino acids: CASSLGNLFAGTGVPDTQYF.